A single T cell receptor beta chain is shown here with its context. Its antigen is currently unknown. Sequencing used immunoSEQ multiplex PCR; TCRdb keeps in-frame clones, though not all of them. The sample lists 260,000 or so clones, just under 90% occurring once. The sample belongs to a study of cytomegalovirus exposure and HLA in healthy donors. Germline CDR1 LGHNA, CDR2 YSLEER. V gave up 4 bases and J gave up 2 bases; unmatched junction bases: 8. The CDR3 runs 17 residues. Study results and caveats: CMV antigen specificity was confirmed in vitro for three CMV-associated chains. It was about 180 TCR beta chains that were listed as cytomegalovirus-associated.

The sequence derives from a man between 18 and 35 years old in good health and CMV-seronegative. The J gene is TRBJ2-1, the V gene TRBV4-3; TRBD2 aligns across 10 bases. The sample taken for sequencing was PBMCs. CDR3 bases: TGCGCCAGCAGCCCGACCCTCCTAGCGGGGGCCTACAATGAGCAGTTCTTC. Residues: CASSPTLLAGAYNEQFF.